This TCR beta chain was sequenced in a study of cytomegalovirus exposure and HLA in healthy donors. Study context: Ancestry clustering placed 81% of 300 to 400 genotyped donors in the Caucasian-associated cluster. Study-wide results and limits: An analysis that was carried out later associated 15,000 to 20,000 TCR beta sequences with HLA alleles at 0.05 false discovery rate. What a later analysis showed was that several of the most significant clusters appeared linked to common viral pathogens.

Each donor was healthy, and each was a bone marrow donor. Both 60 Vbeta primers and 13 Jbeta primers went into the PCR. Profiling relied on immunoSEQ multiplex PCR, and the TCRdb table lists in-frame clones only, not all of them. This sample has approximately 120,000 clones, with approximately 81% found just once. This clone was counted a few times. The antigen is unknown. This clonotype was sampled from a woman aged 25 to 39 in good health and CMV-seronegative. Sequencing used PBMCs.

This CDR3 is CASSQGNSAYEQYF. CDR3 nucleotides: TGTGCCAGCAGCCAAGGTAACAGTGCCTACGAGCAGTACTTC. The V and J genes are TRBV14 and TRBJ2-5; D is undetermined. The end of the DNA is better explained by TRBJ2-7, so the J call may be wrong. Germline V CDR1 and CDR2: SGHDN, FVKESK. The CDR3 extends over 14 amino acids.